This TCR beta chain was profiled in a study of blood T cell repertoires in COVID-19. Assay: immunoSEQ multiplex PCR; the TCRdb copy retains only in-frame clones and omits some. The repertoire has 100,000 to 150,000 clones, 70% to 85% of them found once; the top ten carry about a sixth. Sequences were obtained from peripheral blood. This TCR came from a woman between 45 and 60 years old with acute or convalescent COVID-19.

CDR3 loop: CASSVVQNTGELFF. The CDR3 DNA reads TGTGCCAGCAGCGTAGTTCAAAACACCGGGGAGCTGTTTTTT. The chain joins TRBV9 to TRBJ2-2; D is unclear. Germline assignment: CDR1 SGDLS and CDR2 YYNGEE. The CDR3 loop spans 14 amino acids. V gave up 0 bases and J gave up 2 bases, with 5 bases separating them.